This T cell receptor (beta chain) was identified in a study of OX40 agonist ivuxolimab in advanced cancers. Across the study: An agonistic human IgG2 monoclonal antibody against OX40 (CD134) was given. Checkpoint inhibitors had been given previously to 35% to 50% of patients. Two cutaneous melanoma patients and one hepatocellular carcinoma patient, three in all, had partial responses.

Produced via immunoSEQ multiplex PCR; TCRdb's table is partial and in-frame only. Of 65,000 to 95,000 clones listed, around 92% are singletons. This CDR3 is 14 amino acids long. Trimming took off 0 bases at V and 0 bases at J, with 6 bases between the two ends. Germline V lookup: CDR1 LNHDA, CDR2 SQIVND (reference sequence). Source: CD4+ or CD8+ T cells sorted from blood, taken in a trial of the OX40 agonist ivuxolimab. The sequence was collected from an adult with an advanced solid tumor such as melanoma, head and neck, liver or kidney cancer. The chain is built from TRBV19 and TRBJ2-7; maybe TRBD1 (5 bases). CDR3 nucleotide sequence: TGTGCCAGTAGTATAGAGCAGGGCTCCTACGAGCAGTACTTC. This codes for CASSIEQGSYEQYF.